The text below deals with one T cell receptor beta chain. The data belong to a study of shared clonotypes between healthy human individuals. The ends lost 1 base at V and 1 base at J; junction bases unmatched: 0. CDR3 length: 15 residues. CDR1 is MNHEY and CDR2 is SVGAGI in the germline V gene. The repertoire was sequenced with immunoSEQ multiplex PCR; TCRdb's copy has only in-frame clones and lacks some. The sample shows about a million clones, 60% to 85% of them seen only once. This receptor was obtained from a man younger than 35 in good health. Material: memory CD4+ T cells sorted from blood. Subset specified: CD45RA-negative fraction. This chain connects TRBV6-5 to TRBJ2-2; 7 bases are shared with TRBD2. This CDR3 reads CASSYLAGNTGELFF. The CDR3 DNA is TGTGCCAGCAGTTACTTAGCGGGGAACACCGGGGAGCTGTTTTTT.